A single sample is the source of the 15 T cell receptor beta chains below, sequenced in a study of shared clonotypes between healthy human individuals. The repertoire was sequenced with immunoSEQ multiplex PCR; TCRdb's copy has only in-frame clones and lacks some. The sample lists about 960,000 clones; 76% were seen once. Specimen: memory CD4+ T cells sorted from blood. The subset denotes: CD45RA-negative fraction. The receptors derive from a man aged 18 to 29 in good health.

The V and J genes are TRBV19 and TRBJ2-7; unclear D gene. The length of the CDR3 is 9 residues. CDR1 and CDR2 from the germline V gene are LNHDA and SQIVND (reference sequence). V was pared by 6 bases and J by 6 bases, with 3 bases between. CDR3 coding DNA: TGTGCCAGTAGAGGCGAGCAGTACTTC. The encoded protein is CASRGEQYF.

The rearrangement joins TRBV6-5 to TRBJ2-3; the match to TRBD2 covers 8 bases. The length of the CDR3 is 11 residues. CDR1 and CDR2 from the germline V gene are MNHEY and SVGAGI. The V segment lost 10 bases and the J segment 15 bases; nucleotides outside the gene matches: 12. This CDR3 reads CATTQGLAFYF. CDR3 DNA: TGTGCCACCACTCAAGGACTAGCATTTTATTTT.

The chain is built from TRBV7-2 and TRBJ2-3, with 9 nucleotides matching TRBD2. This CDR3 has 17 residues. V shed 6 bases and J 3 bases; nucleotides not matched to a gene: 13. In germline, CDR1 is SGHTA, CDR2 FQGNSA. The CDR3 loop reads CASSFRVAGVGTDTQYF. CDR3 coding DNA: TGTGCCAGCAGTTTTCGGGTAGCGGGAGTAGGGACAGATACGCAGTATTTT.

The CDR3 loop is CASSLGAKNIQYF. The DNA for the CDR3 is TGTGCCAGCAGCTTGGGGGCCAAAAACATTCAGTACTTC. The genes are TRBV7-2 and TRBJ2-4; D is unclear. The germline CDR1 and CDR2 sequences are SGHTA and FQGNSA. The CDR3 covers 13 residues. V shed 3 bases and J shed 1 base, with 4 bases lying between them. The entire variable domain, with the rest obtained from reference TRBV7-2 and TRBJ2-4, is as follows: GAGVSQSPSNKVTEKGKDVELRCDPISGHTALYWYRQSLGQGLEFLIYFQGNSAPDKSGLPSDRFSAERTGGSVSTLTIQRTQQEDSAVYLCASSLGAKNIQYFGAGTRLSVL.

V and J are TRBV9 and TRBJ1-1; D may be TRBD1 (5 bases). The ends were cut back, 2 bases at V and 5 bases at J, with 13 bases in the middle. Germline CDR1 and CDR2: SGDLS and YYNGEE. The CDR3 loop spans 14 amino acids. The CDR3 protein is CASSVAGTGTEAFF. CDR3 coding DNA: TGTGCCAGCAGCGTGGCAGGGACGGGGACTGAAGCTTTCTTT.

The rearrangement uses TRBV5-1 and TRBJ2-5, with 7 bases aligning to TRBD2. Looked up from germline, CDR1 is SGHRS and CDR2 is YFSETQ. The CDR3 runs 15 residues. Germline trimming cut 1 base from V and 1 base from J; bases unmatched to any gene: 4. The CDR3 region is CASSLNPSGQETQYF. The CDR3 DNA follows: TGCGCCAGCAGCTTGAACCCTAGCGGCCAAGAGACCCAGTACTTC.

This clone came up once. The rearrangement uses TRBV7-9 and TRBJ2-7; the D gene could be TRBD1 or TRBD2 (6 bases each). V shed 5 bases and J shed 2 bases, with 16 bases lying between them. Germline CDR1 and CDR2: SEHNR and FQNEAQ (reference sequence). CDR3 size: 15 residues. The CDR3 protein is CASSAGGGPPYEQYF. The CDR3 DNA follows: TGTGCCAGCAGCGCCGGAGGGGGGCCTCCCTACGAGCAGTACTTC.

The rearrangement links TRBV7-9 to TRBJ2-7; 10 bases fit TRBD1. Germline V gives CDR1 SEHNR, CDR2 FQNEAQ (reference sequence). The CDR3 is made up of 15 amino acids. V was pared by 5 bases and J by 5 bases, with 9 bases of the junction left unmatched. The CDR3 loop reads CASSRGQGDVNEQYF. In nucleotides, the CDR3 is TGTGCCAGCAGCCGCGGACAGGGGGATGTCAACGAGCAGTACTTC.

The chain joins TRBV6-1 to TRBJ1-5; D remains unclear. Trimming took off 7 bases at V and 4 bases at J, with 11 bases between the two ends. Germline CDR1 is MNHNS and CDR2 is SASEGT. The CDR3 extends over 13 amino acids. CDR3 DNA: TGTGCCAGCATTGCAAACGGGAATCAGCCCCAGCATTTT. Translated: CASIANGNQPQHF.

V is TRBV2 and J is TRBJ2-1, with a weak D call TRBD1 (6 bases). The CDR3 runs 13 residues. The germline V and J ends were trimmed by 4 bases and 6 bases, with 10 bases remaining between them. Germline lookup yields CDR1 SNHLY and CDR2 FYNNEI. CDR3 in amino acids: CASSGKGGNEQFF. The DNA of the CDR3 is TGTGCCAGCAGTGGTAAAGGGGGCAATGAGCAGTTCTTC.

The chain carries TRBV5-1 and TRBJ2-5; D may be TRBD2 (6 bases). The CDR3 sequence is 14 residues long. Per germline, CDR1 SGHRS and CDR2 YFSETQ. Trimming cost V 6 bases and J 5 bases, with 17 bases left between them. CDR3 DNA sequence: TGCGCCAGCACCCAGACCCCTGGGGGGGAGACCCAGTACTTC. Its protein is CASTQTPGGETQYF.

The chain combines TRBV9 with TRBJ2-2, with D unresolved. The germline gives CDR1 SGDLS, CDR2 YYNGEE. The CDR3 sequence is 14 residues long. Trimming pared 0 bases from V and 2 bases from J, leaving 5 bases between. The chain's CDR3 is CASSVVENTGELFF. The CDR3 DNA sequence: TGTGCCAGCAGCGTAGTCGAAAACACCGGGGAGCTGTTTTTT. The entire variable domain, with the rest obtained from reference TRBV9 and TRBJ2-2, is as follows: DSGVTQTPKHLITATGQRVTLRCSPRSGDLSVYWYQQSLDQGLQFLIQYYNGEERAKGNILERFSAQQFPDLHSELNLSSLELGDSALYFCASSVVENTGELFFGEGSRLTVL.

This chain connects TRBV19 to TRBJ2-5, with a tentative D call TRBD1 (7 bases). The CDR3 is made up of 13 amino acids. CDR1 and CDR2 (germline): LNHDA, SQIVND (reference sequence). Trimming pared 6 bases from V and 5 bases from J, leaving 13 bases between. The DNA of the CDR3 is TGTGCCAGTAGCCAGGGGGGCACGGAGACCCAGTACTTC. Protein: CASSQGGTETQYF.

Points on this clone: A far larger clone is just one base off, so this is likely a read error. This chain joins TRBV5-1 and TRBJ2-2; possible D gene TRBD2, 7 bases. CDR1 and CDR2 (germline): SGHRS, YFSETQ. The CDR3 has 15 residues. CDR3 DNA sequence: TGCGCCAGCAGCTTGGCCCGGGGGGCCACCGGGGAGCTGCTTTTT. Protein: CASSLARGATGELLF. The full variable domain, in which reference TRBV5-1 and TRBJ2-2 provide the parts outside the CDR3, is KAGVTQTPRYLIKTRGQQVTLSCSPISGHRSVSWYQQTPGQGLQFLFEYFSETQRNKGNFPGRFSGRQFSNSRSEMNVSTLELGDSALYLCASSLARGATGELLFGEGSRLTVL.

This chain uses TRBV10-3 with TRBJ1-5; D uncertain. Per germline, CDR1 ENHRY and CDR2 SYGVKD. The CDR3 is 14 amino acids. V lost 11 bases, J lost 4 bases, and 18 bases lay in between. CDR3 bases: TGTGCCGCCTCGCCGACCCCTGGGAATCAGCCCCAGCATTTT. Its translation is CAASPTPGNQPQHF.